A single sample gave rise to the 14 T cell receptor beta chains below, sequenced in a study of T cell responses to AZD1222 COVID-19 vaccine (dated by TCRdb to about 2021). The label giving this sample's time point can be read as: about 28 days (+/-7) after the second vaccine dose. The library came from the immunoSEQ multiplex PCR assay. Imported from immuneACCESS, the table was reduced by TCRdb to in-frame sequences with V and J called. These copies leave out some clones; in studies compared against another copy, an unresolved V gene accounts for under half, and the cause of the remainder is not known. The sample contains about 63,000 clones, 83% of them found a single time. The ten most abundant clones make up about 6.1% of the sample. The starting material was peripheral blood, obtained 28 days after the second AZD1222 dose. These receptor sequences come from an adult who received the AZD1222 COVID-19 vaccine.

The chain is built from TRBV6-2 or TRBV6-3 and TRBJ1-6; 7 bases fit TRBD1. Germline V gene lookup returns CDR1 MNHEY and CDR2 SVGEGT. After removal of 4 bases from V and 4 bases from J, the junction contained 7 bases not matched to a gene. The CDR3 length is 16 residues. The CDR3 bases are TGTGCCAGCAGTTCCCCGGGACAGCAATATAATTCACCCCTCCACTTT. Protein product: CASSSPGQQYNSPLHF.

CDR3 in amino acids: CASSYSHGNYGYTF. CDR3 nucleotide sequence: TGTGCCAGCAGTTACTCTCACGGTAACTATGGCTACACCTTC. The chain uses TRBV6-5 and TRBJ1-2; D remains unclear. The CDR3 loop spans 14 amino acids. Germline CDR1 and CDR2: MNHEY and SVGAGI. V lost 0 bases, J lost 1 base, and 6 bases lay in between.

The rearrangement uses TRBV15 and TRBJ1-2; D may be TRBD1 (5 bases). CDR3 length: 14 amino acids. V gave up 0 bases and J gave up 3 bases, with 8 bases separating them. Germline CDR1 reads LNHNV; CDR2 reads YYDKDF (reference sequence). The CDR3 nucleotides are TGTGCCACCAGCAGAGACAGGGCTGACTATGGCTACACCTTC. It encodes CATSRDRADYGYTF.

This chain uses TRBV7-9 with TRBJ2-7; 8 bases agree with TRBD2. The CDR3 is made up of 16 amino acids. Germline values: CDR1 SEHNR, CDR2 FQNEAQ (reference sequence). V lost 3 bases, J lost 2 bases, and 9 bases stayed unmatched. CDR3 in amino acids: CASSFGGSGETYEQYF. The DNA for the CDR3 is TGTGCCAGCAGCTTTGGCGGTAGCGGGGAGACCTACGAGCAGTACTTC.

The J gene is TRBJ1-2, the V gene TRBV5-4; TRBD1 matches 7 bases. CDR3 size: 14 residues. After removal of 5 bases from V and 6 bases from J, the junction contained 10 bases not matched to a gene. The germline V gene encodes CDR1 SGHNT and CDR2 YYREEE (reference sequence). The DNA of the CDR3 is TGTGCCAGCAGTCTTTCCGGGACAGCGAATGGCTACACCTTC. This codes for CASSLSGTANGYTF.

This chain uses TRBV2 with TRBJ1-1, with TRBD1 matching 8 bases. V was clipped by 2 bases and J by 7 bases; unmatched bases: 6. CDR3 length: 14 residues. Germline assignment: CDR1 SNHLY and CDR2 FYNNEI. DNA of the CDR3: TGTGCCAGCAGTGAATCGCGGACAGGGAGTGAAGCTTTCTTT. Encoded protein: CASSESRTGSEAFF. The full variable domain, completed using reference TRBV2 and TRBJ1-1, is EPEVTQTPSHQVTQMGQEVILRCVPISNHLYFYWYRQILGQKVEFLVSFYNNEISEKSEIFDDQFSVERPDGSNFTLKIRSTKLEDSAMYFCASSESRTGSEAFFGQGTRLTVV.

J is TRBJ2-6 and V is TRBV19; TRBD1 is a possible D gene (6 bases). This CDR3 contains 21 residues. Germline values: CDR1 LNHDA, CDR2 SQIVND (reference sequence). V lost 3 bases, J lost 0 bases, and 24 bases lay in between. CDR3 bases: TGTGCCAGTAGTATCCCCCGCAACAGGGCCGATCGGGGCTCTGGGGCCAACGTCCTGACTTTC. The encoded protein is CASSIPRNRADRGSGANVLTF.

In its sample, this clone was seen a few times. J is TRBJ2-2 and V is TRBV9; no firm D call. Per the germline V gene, CDR1 is SGDLS and CDR2 is YYNGEE. The CDR3 is made up of 13 amino acids. V was shortened by 6 bases and J by 5 bases, with 11 bases between the two germline ends. The CDR3 is CASTPLQTGELFF. The CDR3 nucleotides read TGTGCCAGCACCCCCCTCCAAACCGGGGAGCTGTTTTTT.

Only one count was recorded for this clone. The V gene is TRBV5-1, the J gene TRBJ1-1; D gene unclear. V was pared by 0 bases and J by 1 base, with 7 bases between. This CDR3 region has 14 residues. Germline-derived CDR1 and CDR2 are SGHRS and YFSETQ. The CDR3 nucleotides read TGCGCCAGCAGCTTGGGCTCTCCGAACACTGAAGCTTTCTTT. This codes for CASSLGSPNTEAFF. The full variable domain, its missing parts supplied by reference TRBV5-1 and TRBJ1-1, is KAGVTQTPRYLIKTRGQQVTLSCSPISGHRSVSWYQQTPGQGLQFLFEYFSETQRNKGNFPGRFSGRQFSNSRSEMNVSTLELGDSALYLCASSLGSPNTEAFFGQGTRLTVV.

The rearrangement links TRBV12-5 to TRBJ2-3; 7 bases are shared with TRBD1. The length of the CDR3 is 17 residues. V was clipped by 4 bases and J by 0 bases; unmatched bases: 10. The germline gives CDR1 LGHNT, CDR2 FRNRAP. The CDR3 region has the DNA TGTGCTAGTGGTTCCCTTGGGACAGCTATTAGCACAGATACGCAGTATTTT. It yields the protein CASGSLGTAISTDTQYF.

The rearrangement links TRBV3-1 (or the pseudogene TRBV3-2) to TRBJ2-4; weak D call: TRBD1 (5 bases). The CDR3 is made up of 14 amino acids. V was cut by 1 base and J by 6 bases, with 10 bases left in between. CDR1 is LGHDT, CDR2 YNNKEL, per germline (reference sequence). CDR3: CASSQGGAINIQYF. As DNA, the CDR3 is TGTGCCAGCAGCCAAGGGGGCGCGATAAACATTCAGTACTTC.

This clone was observed a single time. The V gene is TRBV3-1 (or the pseudogene TRBV3-2), the J gene TRBJ2-1; no firm D call. The CDR3 length is 13 residues. V was clipped by 3 bases and J by 8 bases, with 11 bases between them. Germline assignment: CDR1 LGHDT and CDR2 YNNKEL (reference sequence). CDR3: CASSHTNGDEQFF. Here the CDR3 DNA reads TGTGCCAGCAGCCACACAAACGGCGATGAGCAGTTCTTC.

The genes are TRBV3-1 (or the pseudogene TRBV3-2) and TRBJ2-3; 13 nucleotides align to TRBD2. Germline V gives CDR1 LGHDT, CDR2 YNNKEL (reference sequence). Trimming removed 0 bases from V and 3 bases from J; junction bases left unmatched: 0. CDR3 length: 16 amino acids. The CDR3 nucleotides are TGTGCCAGCAGCCAAGAGGGACTAGCGGGGACAGATACGCAGTATTTT. It specifies CASSQEGLAGTDTQYF.

In DNA, the CDR3 is TGTGCCAGCAGCTCTTTCGGGGGCAGGGGGCATAGTATTAATCAGCCCCAGCATTTT. It specifies CASSSFGGRGHSINQPQHF. The rearrangement links TRBV7-9 to TRBJ1-5; 8 positions match TRBD1. CDR1 SEHNR and CDR2 FQNEAQ come from the germline V gene (reference sequence). With V trimmed by 4 bases and J by 4 bases, 18 bases remained unmatched. The CDR3 totals 19 residues. The variable domain in full, with the rest retrieved from reference TRBV7-9 and TRBJ1-5, is DTGVSQNPRHKITKRGQNVTFRCDPISEHNRLYWYRQTLGQGPEFLTYFQNEAQLEKSRLLSDRFSAERPKGSFSTLEIQRTEQGDSAMYLCASSSFGGRGHSINQPQHFGDGTRLSIL.